This paragraph reports one T cell receptor beta chain. This specimen comes from a study of T cell responses to AZD1222 COVID-19 vaccine. The table came from immunoSEQ multiplex PCR; TCRdb's copy has only in-frame clones and leaves some out. The top ten hold under 9.5% of the sample, which has around 140,000 clones, 80% to 90% seen once. Sequenced here: peripheral blood, sampled on day 0 of AZD1222 vaccination. This receptor was obtained from an adult in good health.

The CDR3 DNA reads as TGTGCCAGCAGCCTCTCTACGGCTAATGAAAAACTGTTTTTT. This gives the protein CASSLSTANEKLFF. The rearrangement uses TRBV7-9 and TRBJ1-4; D remains unclear. This CDR3 region has 14 residues. CDR1 and CDR2 (germline): SEHNR, FQNEAQ (reference sequence). The germline V and J ends were trimmed by 5 bases and 3 bases, with 10 bases remaining between them.